This TCR beta chain was obtained from a study of shared clonotypes between healthy human individuals. Repertoires were generated with immunoSEQ multiplex PCR, while TCRdb's copy carries only in-frame clones and drops some. Of 1 million to 1.3 million clones listed, more than 75% are singletons. Of note for this clone: Its antigen is undetermined.

Germline CDR1 reads DFQATT; CDR2 reads SNEGSKA (reference sequence). The V end was cut by 5 bases, the J end by 10 bases, with 12 bases between. The CDR3 loop spans 11 amino acids. Negatively enriched CD4+ T cells were divided by CD45RA into naive and memory. General observations from the study: Even with large depth, rarefaction showed that sorted-subset sequencing was incomplete.

The chain couples TRBV20-1 to TRBJ1-5, with unresolved D. The sequencing input was memory CD4+ T cells from PBMCs. This sample's subset: CD45RA-negative fraction. The receptor's source is a young man in good health. Some clones in this sample may be carry-over from other donors' samples. Here the CDR3 reads CSAHRMGPQHF. CDR3 coding DNA: TGCAGTGCTCACCGAATGGGTCCCCAGCATTTT.